The clone carrying this T cell receptor (beta chain) came up many times. Antigen specificity is unknown. This specimen belongs to a study of T cell repertoires in cytomegalovirus infection. Whole-study context: In public TCR beta signatures, there were indications of both CMV infection and matching HLA type. Broader study findings: Individuals carrying CMV plus the relevant HLA were identified by cumulative frequency of public TCR beta families. Predominance within the ex vivo response was attributable to HLA-C-restricted CMV-specific TCR beta clonotypes.

TCRdb used MiXCR to reprocess the reads, holding one entry per CDR3 protein. The table has about 130,000 distinct CDR3 sequences, roughly 9% seen once. This CDR3 is 15 amino acids long. Trimming cost V 3 bases and J 1 base, with 15 bases left between them. Germline CDR1 reads DFQATT; CDR2 reads SNEGSKA (reference sequence). The source material was PBMCs. The TCR sequence derives from a human donor in good health (CMV status not recorded). Some clones in this sample may be carry-over from other donors' samples. The rearrangement joins TRBV20-1 to TRBJ1-1; TRBD1 is a possible D gene (6 bases). The DNA for the CDR3 is TGCAGTGCTAGCCCCCGGGGCAGGGGGAACACTGAAGCTTTCTTT. This codes for CSASPRGRGNTEAFF.